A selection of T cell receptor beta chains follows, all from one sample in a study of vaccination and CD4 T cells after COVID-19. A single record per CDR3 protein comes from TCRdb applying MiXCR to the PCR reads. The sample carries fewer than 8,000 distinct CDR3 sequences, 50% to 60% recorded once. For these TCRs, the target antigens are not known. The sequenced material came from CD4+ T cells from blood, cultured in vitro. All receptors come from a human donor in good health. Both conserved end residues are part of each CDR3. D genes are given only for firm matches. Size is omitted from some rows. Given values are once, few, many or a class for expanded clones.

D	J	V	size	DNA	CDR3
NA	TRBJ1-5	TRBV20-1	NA	TGCAGTGCCGTTACAGGGAGAGACCAGCCCCAGCATTTT	CSAVTGRDQPQHF
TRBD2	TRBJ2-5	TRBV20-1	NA	TGCAGTGCTGAAAGGACTAGCGGGGGTTGGGGGACCCAGTACTTC	CSAERTSGGWGTQYF
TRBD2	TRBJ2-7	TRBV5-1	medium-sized	TGCGCCAGCAGCTTCTCCCCCAGCGGGGGTTACGAGCAGTACTTC	CASSFSPSGGYEQYF
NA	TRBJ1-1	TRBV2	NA	TGTGCCAGCATCATTGGGGTAGGAGCTTTCTTT	CASIIGVGAFF
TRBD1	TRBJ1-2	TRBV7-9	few	TGTGCCAGCAGGGAACAGGGGTCCTATGGCTACACCTTC	CASREQGSYGYTF
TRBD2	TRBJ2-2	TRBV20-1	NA	TGCAGTGCTAGGCCTAGCGGGACTATGGGAACCGGGGAGCTGTTTTTT	CSARPSGTMGTGELFF
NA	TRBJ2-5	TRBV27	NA	TGTGCCAGCAGTTTTGGGGGGACCCAGTACTTC	CASSFGGTQYF
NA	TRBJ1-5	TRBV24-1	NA	TGTGCCACCAGTGATTTTAGGAGCAATCAGCCCCAGCATTTT	CATSDFRSNQPQHF
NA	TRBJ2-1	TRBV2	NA	TGTGCCAGCGGAGAAGTATCCTACAATGAGCAGTTCTTC	CASGEVSYNEQFF
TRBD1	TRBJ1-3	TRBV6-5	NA	TGTGCCAGCAGTTACGGGTACAGGGGTGGCACCATATATTTT	CASSYGYRGGTIYF
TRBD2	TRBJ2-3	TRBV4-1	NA	TGCGCCAGCAGCCAAGAAATTCAGCGGGGGGGCACAGATACGCAGTATTTT	CASSQEIQRGGTDTQYF
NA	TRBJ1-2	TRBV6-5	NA	TGTGCCAGCAGTTACATCAGCGGTGGCTACACCTTC	CASSYISGGYTF
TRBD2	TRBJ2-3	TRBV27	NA	TGTGCCAGCAGTTTGCTAGCGGGCCCCACAGATACGCAGTATTTT	CASSLLAGPTDTQYF
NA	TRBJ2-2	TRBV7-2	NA	TGTGCCAGCAGCCCCCGACAGGGACTCGGCGGGGAGCTGTTTTTT	CASSPRQGLGGELFF
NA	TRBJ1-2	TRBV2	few	TGTGCCAGCAGCGACAGCTCCTATGGCTACACCTTC	CASSDSSYGYTF
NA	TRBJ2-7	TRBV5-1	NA	TGCGCCAGCAGCAGGGGACTCCAGGCTGGCGAGCAGTACTTC	CASSRGLQAGEQYF
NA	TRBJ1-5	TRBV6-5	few	TGTGCCAGCAGTTACTCGAATCGAGAGCCCCAGCATTTT	CASSYSNREPQHF
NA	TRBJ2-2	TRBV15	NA	TGTGCCACCAGCAGAGATAGGTTTGGAACCGGGGAGCTGTTTTTT	CATSRDRFGTGELFF
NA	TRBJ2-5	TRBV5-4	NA	TGTGCCAGCAGCCGACTTTCGTGGGAGACCCAGTACTTC	CASSRLSWETQYF
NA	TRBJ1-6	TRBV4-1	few	TGCGCCAGCAGCCCGACCCGTTTGGGACTCCGAAGAAAGGATTCACCCCTCCACTTT	CASSPTRLGLRRKDSPLHF
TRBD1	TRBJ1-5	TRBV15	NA	TGTGCCACCAGCAGCCTAACCGGGACAGGCCAAAATCAGCCCCAGCATTTT	CATSSLTGTGQNQPQHF
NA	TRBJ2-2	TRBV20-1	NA	TGCAGTGCTAGAGATGGAGTAGCGTTTAGCGGGGAGCTGTTTTTT	CSARDGVAFSGELFF
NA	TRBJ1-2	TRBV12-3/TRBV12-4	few	TGTGCCAGCACATTACGGGGGGCTCACTATGGCTACACCTTC	CASTLRGAHYGYTF
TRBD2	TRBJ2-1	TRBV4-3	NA	TGCGCCAGCAGCCAATATTGGGGGGGTGAGCAGTTCTTC	CASSQYWGGEQFF
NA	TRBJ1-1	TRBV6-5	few	NA	CASSSSLTVNTEAFF
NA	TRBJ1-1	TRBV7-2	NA	TGTGCCAGCAGCCGGCCGACAGGGAACACTGAAGCTTTCTTT	CASSRPTGNTEAFF
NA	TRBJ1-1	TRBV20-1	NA	TGCAGTGCTAGACCTAAAAGACACAACTGGCCTGAAGCTTTCTTT	CSARPKRHNWPEAFF
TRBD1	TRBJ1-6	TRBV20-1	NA	TGCAGTGCTAGAGTACGACAGGGGGACAATTCACCCCTCCACTTT	CSARVRQGDNSPLHF